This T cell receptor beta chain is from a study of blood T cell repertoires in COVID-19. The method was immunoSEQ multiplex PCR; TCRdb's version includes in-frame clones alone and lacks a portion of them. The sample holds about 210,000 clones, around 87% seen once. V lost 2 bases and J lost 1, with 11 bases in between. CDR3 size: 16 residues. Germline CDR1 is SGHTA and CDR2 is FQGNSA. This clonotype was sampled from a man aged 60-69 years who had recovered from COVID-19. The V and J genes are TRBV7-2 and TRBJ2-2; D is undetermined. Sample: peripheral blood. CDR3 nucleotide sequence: TGTGCCAGCAGCTTACCCCTATTAATGAACACCGGGGAGCTGTTTTTT. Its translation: CASSLPLLMNTGELFF.